The TCR beta chain described here comes from a study of blood T cells in healthy people across ages (dated by TCRdb to about 2015). Describing the broader study: In model experiments, roughly one uniquely barcoded TCR beta cDNA molecule per two T cells was captured by template switching. To track age-related changes in TCR beta repertoire diversity, the study relied on deep sequencing normalized with unique cDNA molecular identifiers. The donors were divided into four age groups: young (average around 16 years), middle-aged (over 35), aged (approximately 62) and long-lived (about 80). Donors of different ages were randomly distributed across sequencing lanes to avoid experimental bias. The study analyzed two additional independent replicas of 1 million unique cDNA reads from the same blood draw for two donors, one aged 18 to 30 and one aged 80 or older.

From its cysteine to its phenylalanine, the CDR3 spans 15 amino acids. The sequence is cut down to CDR3 DNA, 45 bases in frame from base 1. From the germline V gene, CDR1 is MGHRA and CDR2 is YSYEKL. V and J lose 4 bases and 5 bases, and a span of 14 bases separates them. The approximately 41 donors, aged 6 to 90 years, were systemically healthy Caucasian individuals from Russia. Each donor gave 8 to 10 milliliters of peripheral blood, drawn into EDTA-treated Vacutainer tubes. Ficoll-Paque density-gradient centrifugation was used to isolate PBMCs, with at least 6.5 million per sample. Trizol reagent was used to extract total RNA from the PBMCs, yielding at least 6 micrograms per sample. For every donor, an aliquot of PBMCs went through flow cytometry to measure the percentages of naive CD45RAhigh/CD27high T cells. Receptors were amplified or captured by 5' RACE. Sequencing instrument: Illumina HiSeq 2500. A second roughly 6 to 11 cycle PCR used a sample-barcoded 5' primer and a J-beta primer mix. A unique molecular identifier was introduced onto each TCR beta cDNA molecule by a template-switch 5' adaptor carrying 12 random nucleotides. Each sample yielded at least 2.5 million CDR3-containing paired-end reads. First-strand cDNA was synthesized from all RNA with the Mint cDNA synthesis kit, primed by a TRBC-specific oligonucleotide. Following uracil-DNA glycosylase treatment, all cDNA underwent a first 18-cycle PCR with the universal primers M1SS and BC2_uni_R. Concerning the study's data processing: For normalization, 1 million high-quality reads were randomly selected from each sample, with every read carrying a distinct molecular identifier. Reads with shared molecular identifiers were discarded instead of being binned into consensus sequences. MiTCR, with a Q25 quality threshold and the strictest error-elimination algorithm, was used for CDR3 identification, clonotype clustering and error correction. A nonparametric unseen species model with Euler transformation was used to estimate a lower bound on total TCR beta diversity. TCRdb handled the public reads itself, with Q25 trimming in fastp and clone calling in MiXCR, and kept productive beta chains. A single entry per CDR3 protein holds the most common genes and DNA from its merged rows. Clone size and V and J calls follow TCRdb, not the original study. The sample profile shows around 790,000 distinct CDR3 sequences; roughly 44% of them were found once. The ten top clones hold roughly 19% of the sample.

Overall results and qualifications from the work: Because the CMV infection status of the donors was unknown, age-related changes in expanded clonotypes may potentially have been confounded. Estimates of total diversity based on one million sequenced T cells were regarded as lower bounds and as underestimates. Compared with the aged group, the long-lived group had more naive CD4+ T cells, fewer expanded clones and increased TCR diversity, a pattern suggesting age selection. There was a strong correlation between observed TCR beta diversity and the percentage of naive T cells measured by flow cytometry. As age increased, observed TCR beta diversity per million T cells dropped in a roughly linear way, and a significant reduction was already evident by age 40. Because profiling used bulk unsorted PBMCs, naive and antigen-experienced compartments could not be compared conclusively.

In regard to this clonotype: This receptor's antigen is unknown. Base quality data are lacking; no much larger clone is found one base away.

This receptor was identified in a man in his sixties in good health. The sequenced sample consisted of blood. The sequence joins TRBV4-1 to TRBJ1-4, with an unclear D gene assignment. The base sequence is TGCGCCAGCAGCCTGGCGGACGGATTAAATGAAAAACTGTTTTTT. This gives the protein CASSLADGLNEKLFF.